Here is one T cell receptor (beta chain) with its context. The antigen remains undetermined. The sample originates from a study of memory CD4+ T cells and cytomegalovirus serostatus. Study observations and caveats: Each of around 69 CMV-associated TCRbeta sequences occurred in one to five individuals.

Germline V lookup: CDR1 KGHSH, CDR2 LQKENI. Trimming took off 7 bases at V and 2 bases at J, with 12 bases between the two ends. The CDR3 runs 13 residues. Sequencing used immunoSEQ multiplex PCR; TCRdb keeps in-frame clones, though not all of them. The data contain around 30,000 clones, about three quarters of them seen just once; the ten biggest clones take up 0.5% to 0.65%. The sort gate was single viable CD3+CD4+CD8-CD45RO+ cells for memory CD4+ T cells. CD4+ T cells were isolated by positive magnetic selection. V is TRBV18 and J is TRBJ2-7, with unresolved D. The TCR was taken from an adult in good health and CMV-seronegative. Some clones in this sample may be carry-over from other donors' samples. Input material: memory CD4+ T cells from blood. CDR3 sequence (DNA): TGTGCCAGCTTCGCCGGGTCAACCTACGAGCAGTACTTC. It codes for CASFAGSTYEQYF.